This note documents a single T cell receptor beta chain sequence. What it recognizes is unknown. Some clones are missing from TCRdb's copy, which holds only in-frame ones; the method was immunoSEQ multiplex PCR. The repertoire holds about 79,000 clones, with around 74% as singletons. Viral peptide pools were used in the ViraFEST assay to expand antigen-specific CD4+ T cells, and sequencing came afterward. Researchers isolated CD4+ T cells once approximately ten days of culture had elapsed. The CDR3 runs 15 residues. The V gene's germline CDR1 is MNHNS and CDR2 SASEGT. V gave up 0 bases and J gave up 7 bases; unmatched junction bases: 5. This sample is drawn from a study of vaccination effects on CD4 cells after COVID-19. Study at large: All study participants received two doses of BNT162b2 or mRNA-1273 vaccine.

The source material was CD4+ T cells from PBMCs cultured with HCoV-229E spike peptides, sampled before COVID-19 vaccination. The rearrangement joins TRBV6-1 to TRBJ2-5, with TRBD1 matching 10 bases. The clonotype comes from a human donor who received a COVID-19 vaccine. The CDR3: CASSEADGQGVTQYF. DNA of the CDR3: TGTGCCAGCAGTGAAGCGGATGGACAGGGGGTGACCCAGTACTTC.